The TCR beta chain described here comes from a study of blood T cells in healthy people across ages (dated by TCRdb to the mid-2010s). For the study in its entirety: Template switching captured roughly one uniquely barcoded TCR beta cDNA molecule per two T cells in model experiments. The study analyzed two additional independent replicas of 1 million unique cDNA reads from the same blood draw for two donors, one aged 18 to 30 and one aged 80 or older. The donors were split into four age groups: young (average about 15 years), middle-aged (about 40), aged (over 55) and long-lived (approximately 80). Age-related changes in TCR beta repertoire diversity were measured in the study by deep sequencing normalized with unique cDNA molecular identifiers. To avoid experimental bias, donors of different ages were spread randomly across the sequencing lanes. What the research found in general, with its limitations: Estimates of total diversity based on one million sequenced T cells were considered lower bounds and underestimates. The long-lived group showed more naive CD4+ T cells, fewer expanded clones and increased TCR diversity than the aged group, suggesting age selection. As age increased, observed TCR beta diversity per million T cells dropped in a roughly linear way, and a significant reduction was already evident by age 40. There was a strong correlation between observed TCR beta diversity and the percentage of naive T cells measured by flow cytometry. Since profiling was done on bulk unsorted PBMCs, naive and antigen-experienced compartments could not be conclusively compared. The CMV infection status of donors was not known, potentially confounding age-related changes in expanded clonotypes.

This clonotype was seen a single time. No antigen is known for it. No per-base quality is available; no much larger clone lies one base away. Preparation of the library involved 5' RACE. The second PCR ran for about 7 to 11 cycles and used a J-beta primer mix along with a sample-barcoded 5' primer. A template-switch 5' adaptor carrying 12 random nucleotides introduced a unique molecular identifier onto each TCR beta cDNA molecule. Each sample yielded at least 3 million CDR3-containing paired-end reads. First-strand cDNA synthesis was performed from all RNA using the Mint cDNA synthesis kit, with priming by a TRBC-specific oligonucleotide. Following uracil-DNA glycosylase treatment, all cDNA underwent a first 18-cycle PCR with the universal primers M1SS and BC2_uni_R. The study's processing was this. For normalization, 1 million high-quality reads, each with a distinct molecular identifier, were randomly selected from each sample. Instead of being binned into consensus sequences, reads that shared molecular identifiers were thrown out. MiTCR, run with a Q25 quality threshold and the strictest error-elimination algorithm, handled CDR3 identification, clonotype clustering and error correction. A nonparametric unseen species model with Euler transformation was used to estimate lower-bound total TCR beta diversity. Clones were called with MiXCR by TCRdb after fastp trimmed the public reads at Q25, and only in-frame beta chains were retained. Entries are consolidated by CDR3 protein sequence, retaining the most common genes and DNA. These V and J calls derive from TCRdb rather than the authors' analysis. This sample lists 1.5 million to 2 million distinct CDR3 sequences; approximately 39% were detected once. The top ten clonotypes cover more than 20% of the sample.

The CDR3, from cysteine to phenylalanine, totals 13 residues. The retained sequence is limited to the CDR3, 39 bases, with the frame set at the first base. The junction shows trimming of 2 bases on V and 13 bases on J, plus 15 bases between the germline ends. The germline V gene provides CDR1 SGHTA and CDR2 FQGTGA. The approximately 39 donors, aged about 6 to 90 years, were systemically healthy Caucasian individuals from Russia. Each donor gave about 10 milliliters of peripheral blood, drawn into EDTA-treated Vacutainer tubes. Ficoll-Paque density-gradient centrifugation was used to isolate PBMCs, with at least 6 million obtained per sample. Trizol reagent was used to extract total RNA from PBMCs, with at least 5 micrograms per sample. For every donor, an aliquot of PBMCs went through flow cytometry to measure the percentages of naive CD45RAhigh/CD27high T cells.

The sequence was collected from a human donor in good health. The rearranged chain carries TRBV7-3 and TRBJ2-4; no D gene call is confident. Sequencing was carried out using blood. The CDR3 protein is CASSLSPGQEQYF. The DNA sequence is given as TGTGCCAGCAGCTTATCCCCGGGTCAAGAGCAGTACTTC.